This TCR beta chain was sequenced for a study of beta chain features in type 1 diabetes (dated by TCRdb to the late 2010s). Some background on the complete study: Mean age, gender distribution, total cell number and subset yield were not different between patients and healthy donors. A total of under 140,000,000 sorted cells were examined across all samples, and the number of cells per subset was strongly correlated with RNA yield. Naive and central memory subsets were obtained from all 30 or so donors, but regulatory and stem cell-like memory subsets were isolated from only 8 patients and roughly 8 healthy donors. In the study, TCRB repertoires of sorted circulating CD4+ T cell subsets from recently diagnosed type 1 diabetes patients were compared with those of matched healthy donors.

As encoded in the germline V gene (reference sequence), CDR1 is MNHEY while CDR2 is SMNVEV. Counted from cysteine to phenylalanine, this CDR3 has 16 amino acids. Kept here is only the CDR3 DNA, which spans 48 bases and is read in frame from base 1. Germline trimming: 3 bases from V, 4 bases from J; junction bases outside gene matches: 5. All of the isolated RNA was reverse transcribed with the High Capacity cDNA Reverse Transcription Kit, so expressed TCRB transcripts were sequenced. Deep immunoSEQ sequencing was performed on naive, central memory and regulatory T cell samples, with an average of roughly 4 million total reads per sample. Sorted cells were lysed in RLT buffer and RNA was extracted with DNase-treated RNeasy Micro or Mini kits, depending on cell number. Each cell subset was processed on its own to prevent cross-contamination, while patient and healthy donor samples were processed together. The immunoSEQ multiplex PCR was used to amplify TCRB sequences from cDNA, yielding 87-bp fragments that span the CDR3 region. The amplicons were sequenced using the Illumina HiSeq platform. The authors' pipeline ran thus. Synthetic template baselines were used to correct PCR bias computationally, reads within Hamming distance 2 were collapsed together, and singletons that could not be merged were discarded. Reads were aligned against IMGT to assign V, D and J genes, CDR3 length and insertions or deletions at six rearrangement sites. Clonotype counts were normalized to sorted cell number within each subset before computing true diversity and Gini coefficients with the tcR R package. The overlap coefficient, calculated on TCRB nucleotide sequences, was used to quantify repertoire sharing. As stored in TCRdb, this immuneACCESS dataset retains in-frame rearrangements with V and J assigned. A fraction of the clones does not appear; measured against another copy, unresolved V genes explain less than half of the discrepancy, and the remainder lacks a known reason. V and J calls and clone size are copied from that table; D and trimming were computed from the DNA. Within this sample are around 190,000 clones, with about 13% of them counted one time only. 0.62% of the sample goes to the ten largest clones.

Overall study outcomes, separate from this receptor: Because small numbers of individuals were included in the HLA sub-analyses, any influence of HLA type on TCRB rearrangement was left unresolved. A moderate but significant shortening of TCRB CDR3 length was observed in type 1 diabetes patients in all four CD4+ subsets. Shorter templates might be favored by PCR, yet because patient and control samples were amplified and corrected together, any such skew would affect both groups equally. Patients with type 1 diabetes made fewer insertions and deleted more nucleotides at VDJ recombination sites, implying thymic rearrangement abnormalities. Because cDNA rather than genomic DNA was sequenced, highly expressing activated cells could have been over-represented, although no difference in activation and CD3 levels was found between groups. Naive, central memory and regulatory TCRB repertoires appeared to be more similar among patients than among healthy donors.

About this clone: This receptor's antigen is unknown. Base qualities are missing; no much larger clone stands one base away.

A single peripheral blood draw of around 120 mL on average was collected from each donor into heparinised tubes. A BD FACSAria II and a panel including CD45RO, CCR7, CD25, CD127, CD95 and CD27 were used to sort naive, central memory, regulatory and stem cell-like memory CD4+ T cells. All sorted populations exceeded 95% purity. PBMCs were isolated immediately by Lymphoprep density gradient centrifugation and stained directly without culture. So that batch effects would be minimized, each experiment stained and sorted samples in pairs, pairing one healthy donor with one patient. This TCR came from a woman aged 18-35 years in good health. The rearranged chain carries TRBV27 and TRBJ2-3, with 12 bases aligning to TRBD2. The specimen sequenced was central memory CD4+ T cells from blood. The bases read TGTGCCAGCAGTTTGCCGGCTAGCGGGAGGGCAGATACGCAGTATTTT. It encodes CASSLPASGRADTQYF.